This is a list of T cell receptor beta chains from one sample in a study of PD-1 blockade in mismatch repair-deficient tumors. Clones were read by immunoSEQ multiplex PCR, and TCRdb kept only the in-frame ones, dropping some. There are about 9,400 clones in the sample; about 85% occur only once, and approximately 0.91% lies in the top ten. The sample was PBMCs, taken roughly 46 weeks after starting pembrolizumab. The origin of the receptors is an adult with mismatch repair-deficient cancer. The CDR3 runs from the conserved cysteine through the conserved F or W. The D gene is left open where the match is weak. The size of a clone is reported for some rows only, either as once, few or many, or as a class for expanded clones.

v_gene	abundance	j_gene	d_gene	CDR3nt	CDR3aa
TRBV5-1	once	TRBJ2-7	TRBD1	TGCGCCAGCAGCTCCCTCCCCTGGGACAGGGAAAAGTACGAGCAGTACTTC	CASSSLPWDREKYEQYF
TRBV28	-	TRBJ1-5	TRBD1	TGTGCCAGCAGTTTAAGGACAGGGGTAAATCAGCCCCAGCATTTT	CASSLRTGVNQPQHF
TRBV6-6	-	TRBJ2-7	TRBD2	TGTGCCAGCACCATAGCGGGAGTTAAAAACGAGCAGTACTTC	CASTIAGVKNEQYF
TRBV27	-	TRBJ2-5	TRBD1	TGTGCCAGCAGTTTAATACAGGGGCCCCTAGAGAGAGAGTACTTC	CASSLIQGPLEREYF
TRBV7-6	-	TRBJ2-3	-	TGTGCCAGCAGCTTATTTCGAGATACGCAGTATTTT	CASSLFRDTQYF
TRBV27	once	TRBJ1-2	TRBD1	TGTGCCAGCAGTTTACAGGGGGCTAACTATGGCTACACCTTC	CASSLQGANYGYTF
TRBV19	-	TRBJ2-3	-	TGTGCCAGTAGTTTGGGACAAACAGAGCGAGATACGCAGTATTTT	CASSLGQTERDTQYF
TRBV5-1	-	TRBJ1-6	-	TGCGCCAGCAGTCTATCGCCGCCAGGGGAGGGATCACCCCTCCACTTT	CASSLSPPGEGSPLHF
TRBV5-1	-	TRBJ2-5	-	TGCGCCAGCAGCTCTGGGCTCGCGGGCGGACAAGAGACCCAGTACTTC	CASSSGLAGGQETQYF
TRBV7-9	-	TRBJ1-2	-	TGTGCCAGCAGCTTAGAGGCAGGGCCCTATGGCTACACCTTC	CASSLEAGPYGYTF
TRBV29-1	once	TRBJ2-7	-	TGCAGCGTTTACGGACAGACCTACGAGCAGTACTTC	CSVYGQTYEQYF
TRBV7-2	-	TRBJ1-2	TRBD1	TGTGCCAGCAGCTTAGACCGGGACAGAGAGGGGAGAAACTATGGCTACACCTTC	CASSLDRDREGRNYGYTF
TRBV6-5	-	TRBJ2-3	-	TGTGCCAGCAGTTGGAGACAGAGCACAGATACGCAGTATTTT	CASSWRQSTDTQYF
TRBV29-1	-	TRBJ2-2	TRBD1	TGCAGCGTTCAAACAGGGGCCTCGAACACCGGGGAGCTGTTTTTT	CSVQTGASNTGELFF
TRBV4-1	-	TRBJ1-2	-	TGCGCCAGCAGTCGCCTTGGGGCAGGGGCCTATGGCTACACCTTC	CASSRLGAGAYGYTF
TRBV11-3	-	TRBJ2-5	TRBD1	TGTGCCAGCAGAGCTATAGACAGGGGTCAAGAGACCCAGTACTTC	CASRAIDRGQETQYF
TRBV5-1	-	TRBJ1-6	-	TGCGCCAGCAGCTTGAGCGGGGGAACTAATTCACCCCTCCACTTT	CASSLSGGTNSPLHF
TRBV5-1	-	TRBJ1-6	-	TGCGCCAGCAGCCCCGCAGACAGGTCCCCCTATAATTCACCCCTCCACTTT	CASSPADRSPYNSPLHF
TRBV19	-	TRBJ2-7	-	TGTGCCAGTAGTTTAAATTTGGGAGGTTCCTACGAGCAGTACTTC	CASSLNLGGSYEQYF
TRBV10-2	few	TRBJ2-7	-	TGCGCCACCTCCGATAGAGGGCTAGCGAGCTCCTACGAGCAGTACTTC	CATSDRGLASSYEQYF
TRBV7-8	-	TRBJ1-1	TRBD1	TGTGCCAGCAGCTTAGCGGTAGGACAGGGGGCCGGGTTTACTGAAGCTTTCTTT	CASSLAVGQGAGFTEAFF
TRBV7-8	-	TRBJ2-5	-	TGTGCCAGCAGCTTAGGTATAAGCATGGAGACCCAGTACTTC	CASSLGISMETQYF
TRBV7-6	-	TRBJ1-6	-	TGTGCCAGCAGCTTAGAACAGGGTTATTCACCCCTCCACTTT	CASSLEQGYSPLHF
TRBV4-1	few	TRBJ1-3	TRBD1	TGCGCCAGCAGTTTCGACAGGGGCCCTGGAAACACCATATATTTT	CASSFDRGPGNTIYF
TRBV11-2	-	TRBJ2-1	TRBD2	TGTGCCAGCAGCGCGGGACTAGCGGGAGCCGGCGATTACAATGAGCAGTTCTTC	CASSAGLAGAGDYNEQFF
TRBV5-8	few	TRBJ2-7	-	TGTGCCAGCAGCAAAGGGACTGTCAGAACCTACGAGCAGTACTTC	CASSKGTVRTYEQYF
TRBV18	-	TRBJ2-1	TRBD2	TGTGCCAGCTCACCACTGGCTAGCGGGAGTGTTTACAATGAGCAGTTCTTC	CASSPLASGSVYNEQFF
TRBV4-2	-	TRBJ2-4	TRBD2	TGTGCCAGCAGCCAAGATGGAGCGGGAGGGCCATTGAACATTCAGTACTTC	CASSQDGAGGPLNIQYF
TRBV7-2	-	TRBJ2-3	-	TGTGCCAGCAGCAGGGGACTCCCTCTCACAGATACGCAGTATTTT	CASSRGLPLTDTQYF
TRBV7-9	-	TRBJ2-6	TRBD1	TGTGCCAGCAGCTTAGGACAGGGCTTGGGGGCCAACGTCCTGACTTTC	CASSLGQGLGANVLTF
TRBV5-6	once	TRBJ2-1	-	TGTGCCAGCAGCCGCAGGGCCAAGGGCAATGAGCAGTTCTTC	CASSRRAKGNEQFF
TRBV4-1	-	TRBJ2-5	TRBD2	TGCGCCACCTCACTAGCGGTTCAAGAGACCCAGTACTTC	CATSLAVQETQYF
TRBV11-2	few	TRBJ2-7	-	TGTGCCAGCAGCTTAGATCCAGGGTCCTACGAGCAGTACTTC	CASSLDPGSYEQYF
TRBV27	once	TRBJ1-3	-	TGTGCCAGCAGTTTGACCGGAGCTGGAAACACCATATATTTT	CASSLTGAGNTIYF
TRBV5-1	-	TRBJ1-1	TRBD1	TGCGCCAGCAGCTTGGGTGGACAGGGGACTGAAGCTTTCTTT	CASSLGGQGTEAFF
TRBV7-3	-	TRBJ2-5	TRBD2	TGTGCCAGCAGCCCCGGGACTAGCGGGGAGACCCAGTACTTC	CASSPGTSGETQYF
TRBV6-5	-	TRBJ1-6	-	TGTGCCAGTAAGGTCGGGGCGCGGAGGGGTTCACCCCTCCACTTT	CASKVGARRGSPLHF
TRBV5-6	-	TRBJ1-2	TRBD1	TGTGCCAGCAGCCTCGGGACAGGGATTAACTATGGCTACACCTTC	CASSLGTGINYGYTF
TRBV19	-	TRBJ2-5	-	TGTGCCAGTAGTATTGGGGCAGGGATAGAGACCCAGTACTTC	CASSIGAGIETQYF
TRBV9	-	TRBJ1-1	-	TGTGCCAGCAGCGTAACGGTGAACACTGAAGCTTTCTTT	CASSVTVNTEAFF
TRBV7-3	-	TRBJ2-1	TRBD2	TGTGCCAGCACCCCTTTCGTCCTAGCGGGAGCGGGTGAGCAGTTCTTC	CASTPFVLAGAGEQFF
TRBV7-8	-	TRBJ1-5	-	TGTGCCAGCAGCTTATGGGGGCGGCCCCAGCATTTT	CASSLWGRPQHF
TRBV2	-	TRBJ2-3	-	TGTGCCAGCAGTGAGTCTTCAGTCACAGATACGCAGTATTTT	CASSESSVTDTQYF
TRBV28	-	TRBJ2-7	TRBD2	TGTGCCAGCAGGCGGGCTGGCGGGAGCACCTACGAGCAGTACTTC	CASRRAGGSTYEQYF
TRBV4-1	-	TRBJ1-3	-	TGCGCCAGCAGCCAAGATCAACAGTCTGGAAACACCATATATTTT	CASSQDQQSGNTIYF
TRBV2	-	TRBJ2-7	-	TGTGCCAGCAGAGTCAGGGGTCCCTACGAGCAGTACTTC	CASRVRGPYEQYF
TRBV27	-	TRBJ1-5	-	TGTGCCAGCAGTTTGGGGGGTACAGCATATCAGCCCCAGCATTTT	CASSLGGTAYQPQHF